These 20 T cell receptor beta chains originate from one sample sequenced in a study of T cell responses to AZD1222 COVID-19 vaccine. This table comes from immunoSEQ multiplex PCR, and its TCRdb copy is limited to in-frame clones, with some not included. Of some 130,000 clones detected, 85% to 95% appear once; the ten largest clones hold around 6.5%. The source was peripheral blood, collected 28 days after the second AZD1222 dose. These receptors were obtained from an adult who received the AZD1222 COVID-19 vaccine.

This clone was seen once. The rearrangement joins TRBV7-6 to TRBJ2-3; D is unclear. V was trimmed by 0 bases and J by 4 bases, leaving 8 bases between them. In germline, CDR1 is SGHVS, CDR2 FNYEAQ. The CDR3 sequence is 14 residues long. Here the CDR3 DNA reads TGTGCCAGCAGCTTAGCTGGGTATGCAGATACGCAGTATTTT. Protein: CASSLAGYADTQYF.

This chain links TRBV30 with TRBJ1-2; D is uncertain. Between the trimmed V and J ends, which lost 2 bases and 4 bases, there was a span of 17 bases. Looked up from germline, CDR1 is GTSNPN and CDR2 is SVGIG (reference sequence). The CDR3 has 15 residues. CDR3 DNA: TGTGCCTGGAGTCCCGGTTACCCACCGCGCTATGGCTACACCTTC. This sequence encodes CAWSPGYPPRYGYTF.

The V and J genes are TRBV14 and TRBJ1-2; no definite D call. The length of the CDR3 is 16 residues. The ends were cut back, 1 base at V and 6 bases at J, with 18 bases in the middle. CDR1 is SGHDN and CDR2 is FVKESK in the germline V gene. The CDR3 DNA reads TGTGCCAGCAGCCAAGCCCCTAGTGGGGATCTGGATGGCTACACCTTC. Its protein product is CASSQAPSGDLDGYTF.

The chain uses TRBV4-2 and TRBJ2-5; 11 bases are a match to TRBD2. The CDR3 runs to 17 residues. Germline assignment: CDR1 LGHNA and CDR2 YNFKEQ. V shed 3 bases and J 2 bases; nucleotides not matched to a gene: 8. DNA of the CDR3: TGTGCCAGCAGCCAGTTTAATAGCGGGGGGGCTCAAGAGACCCAGTACTTC. This translates into CASSQFNSGGAQETQYF.

This CDR3 reads CASSLRQGNGYTF. The CDR3 bases are TGTGCCAGCAGTTTACGACAGGGTAATGGCTACACCTTC. J is TRBJ1-2 and V is TRBV27; 7 bases fit TRBD1. There are 13 residues in the CDR3. Germline CDR1 is MNHEY and CDR2 is SMNVEV (reference sequence). J gave up 6 bases and V 2 bases, and 3 bases lay outside the gene matches.

The gene calls are TRBV5-1 and TRBJ2-3, with D perhaps TRBD2 (6 bases). CDR3 length: 15 amino acids. V lost 0 bases and J 0 bases, leaving 8 bases between the germline ends. Germline lookup yields CDR1 SGHRS and CDR2 YFSETQ. Here the CDR3 DNA reads TGCGCCAGCAGCTTGGATGGGGGGAGCACAGATACGCAGTATTTT. Residues: CASSLDGGSTDTQYF.

The V and J genes are TRBV7-8 and TRBJ1-6, with no clear D. Germline V gene data show CDR1 as SGHVS and CDR2 as FQNEAQ. The CDR3 is 15 amino acids. V dropped 5 bases and J dropped 7 bases, with 15 bases sitting between them. CDR3 coding DNA: TGTGCCAGCAGCGGTACACGGGTACCAAATTCACCCCTCCACTTT. As protein: CASSGTRVPNSPLHF.

The CDR3 loop reads CASSQDGASGGRTDTQYF. CDR3 bases: TGTGCCAGCAGCCAAGATGGGGCTAGCGGGGGGCGCACAGATACGCAGTATTTT. The V gene is TRBV4-2, the J gene TRBJ2-3; 11 bases are shared with TRBD2. CDR1 and CDR2 (germline): LGHNA, YNFKEQ. The CDR3 has 18 residues. Trimming removed 0 bases from V and 1 base from J; junction bases left unmatched: 6.

The chain has TRBV2 and TRBJ1-2; tentatively, D is TRBD1 (6 bases). CDR3 length: 14 residues. With 2 bases removed from V and 3 bases from J, the gap between germline ends came to 10 bases. The germline gives CDR1 SNHLY, CDR2 FYNNEI. CDR3 in DNA: TGTGCCAGCAGTGAACGACAGGCGGACTATGGCTACACCTTC. This gives the protein CASSERQADYGYTF.

This clone was observed a single time. The genes are TRBV30 and TRBJ1-2; D is undetermined. CDR3 size: 10 residues. The V end was cut by 7 bases, the J end by 8 bases, with 11 bases between. Germline loops: CDR1 GTSNPN, CDR2 SVGIG (reference sequence). The CDR3 region has the DNA TGTGCCTACGACCAGACCGGCTACACCTTC. This codes for CAYDQTGYTF. The variable domain in full, completed from reference TRBV30 and TRBJ1-2, reads SQTIHQWPATLVQPVGSPLSLECTVEGTSNPNLYWYRQAAGRGLQLLFYSVGIGQISSEVPQNLSASRPQDRQFILSSKKLLLSDSGFYLCAYDQTGYTFGSGTRLTVV.

The chain uses TRBV4-2 and TRBJ2-7; tentative D call: TRBD1 (5 bases). CDR1 is LGHNA, CDR2 YNFKEQ, per germline. The CDR3 is 17 amino acids. Trimming cost V 1 base and J 3 bases, with 19 bases left between them. The CDR3 spells CASSQAYRQNKGYEQYF. For the CDR3, the DNA is TGTGCCAGCAGCCAAGCTTACAGACAGAACAAGGGCTACGAGCAGTACTTC.

The CDR3 sequence is CASRVGSGLSNYGYTF. The CDR3 DNA reads TGTGCCAGCAGGGTGGGGTCCGGACTGTCTAACTATGGCTACACCTTC. V and J are TRBV28 and TRBJ1-2, with no clear D. Trimming shortened V by 6 bases and J by 0 bases, and 17 bases separated the two germline ends. The germline gives CDR1 MDHEN, CDR2 SYDVKM. This CDR3 comprises 16 residues.

The J gene is TRBJ1-5, the V gene TRBV30; D not certain. This CDR3 has 13 residues. Germline assignment: CDR1 GTSNPN and CDR2 SVGIG (reference sequence). The V and J ends lost 4 bases and 4 bases respectively, with 11 bases between them. CDR3 region: CAWNNRGNQPQHF. The CDR3 DNA reads TGTGCCTGGAATAACCGGGGAAATCAGCCCCAGCATTTT.

The chain combines TRBV7-3 with TRBJ2-5; 11 bases agree with TRBD2. Germline CDR1 reads SGHTA; CDR2 reads FQGTGA. J was trimmed by 3 bases and V by 0 bases; bases with no gene match: 0. The CDR3 extends over 15 amino acids. The CDR3 DNA reads as TGTGCCAGCAGCTTAACACTAGCGGGGGAAGAGACCCAGTACTTC. Translated: CASSLTLAGEETQYF.

This clone was observed a single time. The chain links TRBV9 to TRBJ1-6; 7 nucleotides match TRBD1. J was trimmed by 7 bases and V by 0 bases; bases with no gene match: 4. In germline, CDR1 is SGDLS, CDR2 YYNGEE. The length of the CDR3 is 15 residues. CDR3 sequence (DNA): TGTGCCAGCAGCGTAGAGGGACAGCTAAATTCACCCCTCCACTTT. It yields the protein CASSVEGQLNSPLHF.

The V and J genes are TRBV19 and TRBJ1-6, with D unclear. Germline-derived CDR1 and CDR2 are LNHDA and SQIVND (reference sequence). V was shortened by 3 bases and J by 10 bases, with 10 bases between the two germline ends. The CDR3 has 13 residues. CDR3 DNA sequence: TGTGCCAGTAGTATCGGGGTAAACTCACCCCTCCACTTT. It translates to CASSIGVNSPLHF. Full variable domain (missing parts from reference TRBV19 and TRBJ1-6): DGGITQSPKYLFRKEGQNVTLSCEQNLNHDAMYWYRQDPGQGLRLIYYSQIVNDFQKGDIAEGYSVSREKKESFPLTVTSAQKNPTAFYLCASSIGVNSPLHFGNGTRLTVT.

This chain links TRBV12-5 with TRBJ2-7; perhaps TRBD1 as D (6 bases). Trimming removed 4 bases at V and 10 bases at J, with 11 bases between. Germline CDR1 LGHNT, CDR2 FRNRAP. CDR3 length: 11 amino acids. The CDR3: CASGSPQGQYF. The CDR3 DNA sequence: TGTGCTAGTGGTTCTCCACAGGGACAGTACTTC.

This chain joins TRBV24-1 and TRBJ1-1, with D possibly matching TRBD1 (6 bases). The CDR3 sequence is 13 residues long. With 9 bases removed from V and 3 bases from J, the gap between germline ends came to 13 bases. Looked up from germline, CDR1 is KGHDR and CDR2 is SFDVKD. CDR3 protein: CATCQKGDTEAFF. DNA of the CDR3: TGTGCCACCTGCCAGAAGGGGGACACTGAAGCTTTCTTT.

The chain joins TRBV13 to TRBJ2-7, with D maybe TRBD1 (6 bases). This CDR3 has 11 amino acids. Germline V gene sequence: CDR1 PRHDT, CDR2 FYEKMQ (reference sequence). Trimming stripped 5 bases from V and 11 bases from J, with 13 bases between. CDR3 loop: CASSRGHWKYF. In DNA, the CDR3 is TGTGCCAGCAGCCGGGGACACTGGAAGTACTTC.

The chain combines TRBV5-1 with TRBJ2-7; D is undetermined. Trimming pared 4 bases from V and 2 bases from J, leaving 13 bases between. This CDR3 spans 14 amino acids. Germline V lookup: CDR1 SGHRS, CDR2 YFSETQ. DNA for the CDR3: TGCGCCAGCAGCCGTGGCGATACGGCCTACGAGCAGTACTTC. It is translated as CASSRGDTAYEQYF.